Listed below are T cell receptor beta chains from one sample, sequenced in a study of OX40 agonist ivuxolimab in advanced cancers. TCRdb keeps only in-frame clones here, not all; method: immunoSEQ multiplex PCR. In the table there are some 65,000 clones, 87% of which are singletons. The sequences come from CD4+ or CD8+ T cells sorted from blood, collected in a trial of the OX40 agonist ivuxolimab. The receptors stem from an adult with an advanced solid tumor such as melanoma, head and neck, liver or kidney cancer. The CDR3 runs from the conserved cysteine through the conserved F or W. A D gene is named only where the DNA matches it firmly. The size field is filled for only some rows; it gives once, few, many or a size class.

j_call d_call v_call clone_size cdr3_nt cdr3_aa
TRBJ2-1 - TRBV7-2 - TGTGCCAGCAGCTTAACCCGCCCCAGCTCCTACAATGAGCAGTTCTTC CASSLTRPSSYNEQFF
TRBJ1-2 TRBD1 TRBV7-6 - TGTGCCAGCAGCTTAGGTCCCGCGACAGGGTCTAACTATGGCTACACCTTC CASSLGPATGSNYGYTF
TRBJ2-3 - TRBV5-1 - TGCGCCAGCAGCTTGGTCGCGGCGGGAAGCACAGATACGCAGTATTTT CASSLVAAGSTDTQYF
TRBJ2-2 - TRBV5-6 - TGTGCCAGCAGCCTCCGGTCACAGGGGAACACCGGGGAGCTGTTTTTT CASSLRSQGNTGELFF
TRBJ2-2 - TRBV6-1 - TGTGCCAGCAGACGGGAGTGGAACACCGGGGAGCTGTTTTTT CASRREWNTGELFF
TRBJ2-5 TRBD2 TRBV7-2 - TGTGCCAGCAGCTTAGTAGGGGTTCTAGCGGGGGGCAGGGAGACCCAGTACTTC CASSLVGVLAGGRETQYF
TRBJ2-5 TRBD2 TRBV28 - TGTGCCAGCAGTTTCGGGACTAGCGGGAGGGCCTGGGAGACCCAGTACTTC CASSFGTSGRAWETQYF
TRBJ2-5 TRBD2 TRBV29-1 - TGCAGCGTTGGAGTAGCGGGAGGGCCGGAGACCCAGTACTTC CSVGVAGGPETQYF
TRBJ1-5 - TRBV28 - TGTGCCAGCAGAGAGACGATCCGGCAGCCCCAGCATTTT CASRETIRQPQHF
TRBJ1-1 - TRBV18 once TGTGCCAGCTCACCACCGGGGGTCAAAGTCACTGAAGCTTTCTTT CASSPPGVKVTEAFF
TRBJ1-2 TRBD1 TRBV30 few TGTGCCTGGAGTGTACAGGGGGTAGTCACTGGCTACACCTTC CAWSVQGVVTGYTF
TRBJ2-3 - TRBV5-4 - TGTGCCAGCAGCTTGGCCACAGATACGCAGTATTTT CASSLATDTQYF
TRBJ1-2 - TRBV5-1 - TGCGCCAGCAGCCCGGGCAGCCTTAACTATGGCTACACCTTC CASSPGSLNYGYTF
TRBJ2-1 TRBD1 TRBV7-3 - TGTGCCAGCAGCTCGGACCGGGACAGGGGTGGGAATGAGCAGTTCTTC CASSSDRDRGGNEQFF
TRBJ1-1 TRBD1 TRBV6-5 - TGTGCCAGCAACCCCTTGGACAGGGGCACTGAAGCTTTCTTT CASNPLDRGTEAFF
TRBJ2-1 - TRBV6-5 - TGTGCCAGCAGTCGAGTCGGGGGATCATACAATGAGCAGTTCTTC CASSRVGGSYNEQFF
TRBJ1-2 TRBD1 TRBV19 - TGTGCCAGTAGTATCGACAGGGGGCGAGGCTATGGCTACACCTTC CASSIDRGRGYGYTF
TRBJ2-5 - TRBV13 - TGTGCCAGCAGCTTAGGCCTAACAGAAGGGGGGCAAGAGACCCAGTACTTC CASSLGLTEGGQETQYF
TRBJ2-1 TRBD2 TRBV10-3 - TGTGCCATCAGTGACGGGACTAGCGGGAGCAATGAGCAGTTCTTC CAISDGTSGSNEQFF
TRBJ2-5 TRBD1 TRBV7-9 once TGTGCCAGCAGCCCCAGGACAGGGACTCAAGAGACCCAGTACTTC CASSPRTGTQETQYF
TRBJ2-5 - TRBV6-5 - TGTGCCAGCAGGCGCACCATAACAGGAATGGAGACCCAGTACTTC CASRRTITGMETQYF
TRBJ2-2 TRBD2 TRBV5-4 - TGTGCCAGCAGCTTGGGTAGCGGGAGGAACGGGGAGCTGTTTTTT CASSLGSGRNGELFF
TRBJ1-1 - TRBV10-3 - TGTGCCATCAGTGACAGGGGACGGGGCACTGAAGCTTTCTTT CAISDRGRGTEAFF
TRBJ1-6 TRBD1 TRBV5-1 once TGCGCCAGCAGCTCAGACAGGGTAGGATCACCCCTCCACTTT CASSSDRVGSPLHF
TRBJ2-5 - TRBV4-1 - TGCGCCAGCAGCCAAGATTTAGGGAGCGGGCGGGAGACCCAGTACTTC CASSQDLGSGRETQYF
TRBJ2-1 - TRBV29-1 - TGCAGCGTTGTGGGCTCCTACAATGAGCAGTTCTTC CSVVGSYNEQFF
TRBJ1-5 - TRBV9 - TGTGCCAGCAGCCCCGGGGGGGTGAGCAATCAGCCCCAGCATTTT CASSPGGVSNQPQHF
TRBJ2-7 TRBD1 TRBV7-2 - TGTGCCAGCACCGTACAGGGGGGAGCGCACGAGCAGTACTTC CASTVQGGAHEQYF
TRBJ1-6 - TRBV4-1 - TGCGCCAGCAGCTCCCGCCTGTCTGCTAATTCACCCCTCCACTTT CASSSRLSANSPLHF
TRBJ1-2 TRBD1 TRBV19 few TGTGCCAGTACTCCTTTGGTCGGGGACAGGGCTAACTATGGCTACACCTTC CASTPLVGDRANYGYTF
TRBJ2-7 - TRBV10-3 once TGTGCCATCAGTGACTTTGGCCAGTACTACGAGCAGTACTTC CAISDFGQYYEQYF
TRBJ1-5 TRBD1 TRBV28 - TGTGCCAGCAGCTGGGGACAGGGGAAATTCCAGCCCCAGCATTTT CASSWGQGKFQPQHF
TRBJ2-7 TRBD2 TRBV2 - TGTGCCAGCAAGGTAACCCGGGAGGGCCCCTACGAGCAGTACTTC CASKVTREGPYEQYF
TRBJ1-1 - TRBV28 - TGTGCCAGCAGTTTTTTTCTCGGGGGCACTGAAGCTTTCTTT CASSFFLGGTEAFF
TRBJ1-2 - TRBV28 - TGTGCCAGCAGCCCGGGATTAAAATATGGCTACACCTTC CASSPGLKYGYTF
TRBJ1-2 - TRBV2 - TGTGCCAGCAGTCCAGGGTCTGACTATGGCTACACCTTC CASSPGSDYGYTF
TRBJ2-1 TRBD2 TRBV7-9 - TGTGCCAGCAGCGCGACTAGCGGGAGTTATAATGAGCAGTTCTTC CASSATSGSYNEQFF
TRBJ1-1 TRBD1 TRBV7-3 few TGTGCCAGCAGCCTACAGGGGCAAGGGGCTGAAGCTTTCTTT CASSLQGQGAEAFF
TRBJ2-3 - TRBV10-1 - TGCGCCAGCAGTGAAATCCTGGGGGATACGCAGTATTTT CASSEILGDTQYF
TRBJ2-1 TRBD2 TRBV27 - TGTGCCAGCAGTTGGGGACTAGCGGGGGGAAATGAGCAGTTCTTC CASSWGLAGGNEQFF
TRBJ2-5 - TRBV2 - TGTGCCACCCTTCTTCAGGGGACCCAGTACTTC CATLLQGTQYF
TRBJ2-7 TRBD1 TRBV6-5 - TGTGCCAGCAGTTACTCGGGACAGGGGAGCACCTACGAGCAGTACTTC CASSYSGQGSTYEQYF
TRBJ1-2 TRBD1 TRBV30 - TGTGCCTGGAAGTTTACCGGGACAGGGATTGGGGGCTACACCTTC CAWKFTGTGIGGYTF
TRBJ2-1 - TRBV7-8 - TGTGCCAGCAGCCCCGGCATGGGGATTGAGCAGTTCTTC CASSPGMGIEQFF
TRBJ2-2 TRBD1 TRBV6-1 - TGTGCCAGCAGTGAGCTATCAGGGGGCACCGGGGAGCTGTTTTTT CASSELSGGTGELFF
TRBJ2-5 TRBD2 TRBV25-1 - TGTGCCAGCAGTTCCTATGCTACTAGCGAGAAAGAGACCCAGTACTTC CASSSYATSEKETQYF
TRBJ2-4 - TRBV19 - TGTGCCACTAAAGCCGAAGACATTCAGTACTTC CATKAEDIQYF
TRBJ1-2 - TRBV7-2 - TGTGCCAGCAGCCCGGACGGAGATTCTTACTATGGCTACACCTTC CASSPDGDSYYGYTF
TRBJ2-1 TRBD2 TRBV11-2 - TGTGCCAGCAGCTTAACGGGGGGGTACAATGAGCAGTTCTTC CASSLTGGYNEQFF
TRBJ2-1 TRBD2 TRBV27 - TGTGCCAGCAGTTTATGGGCAGGCCGGACTAGCGGGAGGGTCAGCTCCTACAATGAGCAGTTCTTC CASSLWAGRTSGRVSSYNEQFF
TRBJ2-5 - TRBV6-1 once TGTGCCAGCATCCAGGGCCGGGAGACCCAGTACTTC CASIQGRETQYF